This T cell receptor (beta chain) was sequenced during a study of beta chain features in type 1 diabetes. With 2 bases removed from V and 7 bases from J, the gap between germline ends came to 18 bases. This CDR3 comprises 15 residues. In germline, CDR1 is KGHSH, CDR2 LQKENI. The study reverse transcribed the entire isolated RNA, so it sequenced expressed TCRB transcripts. The repertoire was sequenced with immunoSEQ multiplex PCR; TCRdb's copy has only in-frame clones and lacks some. In the table there are under 950,000 clones, roughly a sixth of which are singletons. The sample was naive CD4+ T cells from blood. The chain combines TRBV18 with TRBJ2-7; D unclear. This receptor was taken from a woman aged 18 to 35 in good health. For the CDR3, the DNA is TGTGCCAGCTCACCAGCCGGGCGTGGCTCTCTTGAGCAGTACTTC. Translation: CASSPAGRGSLEQYF.